This T cell receptor (beta chain) was captured by sequencing in a study of cytomegalovirus exposure and HLA in healthy donors. Whole-study results and caveats: Under in vitro conditions, a few CMV-associated chains were confirmed as specific for CMV antigens. Reportedly, a later analysis found an Asian-associated ancestry cluster had fewer N-insertions than the roughly 700-donor mean.

The trim removed 6 bases at V and 5 bases at J, leaving 6 bases unmatched. This CDR3 contains 15 residues. In germline, CDR1 is MNHEY, CDR2 SMNVEV (reference sequence). Comments on this clone: Its antigen is undetermined.

Researchers ran the PCR with 60 Vbeta and 13 Jbeta primers. Measured with immunoSEQ multiplex PCR; TCRdb has only the in-frame clones, and not every one. The repertoire holds 85,000 to 100,000 clones, with under 80% as singletons. The rearrangement uses TRBV27 and TRBJ2-5, with 13 bases that match TRBD2. The sample was PBMCs. This sequence originates from a middle-aged man in good health and CMV-seropositive. In DNA, the CDR3 is TGTGCCAGCAGGCCGACTAGCGGGGGGCGGGAGACCCAGTACTTC. Its protein is CASRPTSGGRETQYF.